Shown below are 8 T cell receptor beta chains from a single sample sequenced in a study of cytomegalovirus exposure and HLA in healthy donors. The PCR had 60 Vbeta and 13 Jbeta primers. The assay was immunoSEQ multiplex PCR, and TCRdb's table has in-frame clones only and misses some. The repertoire holds 150,000 to 200,000 clones, with approximately 80% as singletons. Sequenced sample: PBMCs. These receptors were collected from a woman aged 50 to 60 in good health and CMV-seropositive.

The chain carries TRBV11-2 and TRBJ1-2, with D uncertain. Germline V gene data show CDR1 as SGHAT and CDR2 as FQNNGV. This CDR3 is built from 14 residues. The V end lost 0 bases, the J end lost 1 base, and 6 bases lay between the germline ends. The CDR3: CASSLDQVNYGYTF. In DNA form, the CDR3 reads TGTGCCAGCAGCTTAGATCAGGTTAACTATGGCTACACCTTC.

The chain has TRBV5-4 and TRBJ2-7, with D maybe TRBD2 (7 bases). The germline CDR1 and CDR2 sequences are SGHNT and YYREEE (reference sequence). V lost 0 bases and J 4 bases, leaving 17 bases between the germline ends. The length of the CDR3 is 16 residues. Here the CDR3 DNA reads TGTGCCAGCAGCTTGGAGGGGGGCAGGGGAGGGTACGAGCAGTACTTC. Encoded protein: CASSLEGGRGGYEQYF.

The chain uses TRBV4-2 and TRBJ2-5, with D possibly being TRBD1 (5 bases). This CDR3 has 14 amino acids. The germline CDR1 and CDR2 sequences are LGHNA and YNFKEQ. V lost 1 base and J lost 5, with 11 bases in between. The CDR3 loop reads CASSQVGARETQYF. CDR3 bases: TGTGCCAGCAGCCAAGTTGGGGCCAGGGAGACCCAGTACTTC.

J is TRBJ2-3 and V is TRBV5-6; 8 positions match TRBD2. From germline, CDR1 is SGHDT and CDR2 YYEEEE. V dropped 4 bases and J dropped 6; count of bases not matched to a gene: 4. This CDR3 region has 13 residues. The CDR3 DNA reads as TGTGCCAGCAGCCTAGCGGGTGGCGATACGCAGTATTTT. Translating it yields CASSLAGGDTQYF.

This clone came up once. The chain couples TRBV2 to TRBJ1-5; maybe TRBD1 (6 bases). Trimming took off 5 bases at V and 1 base at J, with 6 bases between the two ends. This CDR3 spans 13 amino acids. Germline CDR1 and CDR2: SNHLY and FYNNEI. DNA for the CDR3: TGTGCCAGCAGTAGGGGGAGCAATCAGCCCCAGCATTTT. Translating gives CASSRGSNQPQHF.

The chain links TRBV7-9 to TRBJ1-2; D ambiguous. The germline CDR1 and CDR2 sequences are SEHNR and FQNEAQ (reference sequence). The CDR3 covers 11 residues. V was clipped by 5 bases and J by 1 base, with 2 bases between them. CDR3 protein: CASSHNYGYTF. The CDR3, as DNA: TGTGCCAGCAGCCATAACTATGGCTACACCTTC.

The chain combines TRBV5-1 with TRBJ1-1, with D possibly being TRBD1 (6 bases). Germline V CDR1 and CDR2: SGHRS, YFSETQ. This CDR3 region has 15 residues. Trimming took 5 bases from V and 4 from J, leaving 18 bases between them. The CDR3 nucleotides are TGCGCCAGCAGTTCGATGACAGGAGGTGGCACTGAAGCTTTCTTT. Its protein is CASSSMTGGGTEAFF.

The chain joins TRBV4-1 to TRBJ1-5, with 8 bases aligning to TRBD1. The CDR3 is 15 amino acids. Looked up from germline, CDR1 is MGHRA and CDR2 is YSYEKL. The J segment lost 4 bases and the V segment lost 0 bases, leaving 2 bases of the junction unmatched. CDR3 nucleotides: TGCGCCAGCAGCCAAGAATACAGGGGGAATCAGCCCCAGCATTTT. Translating gives CASSQEYRGNQPQHF.